These 15 T cell receptor beta chains were sequenced from one sample in a study of T cell responses to AZD1222 COVID-19 vaccine. Generated by immunoSEQ multiplex PCR, the TCRdb table keeps only in-frame clones and is missing some. The table has roughly 110,000 clones, roughly 90% seen once. Sequencing used peripheral blood, obtained on day 0 of AZD1222 vaccination. The origin of the receptors is an adult in good health.

The CDR3 reads CATSDYGQPQHF. The CDR3 nucleotides read TGTGCCACCAGTGATTACGGTCAGCCCCAGCATTTT. This rearrangement joins TRBV24-1 to TRBJ1-5; D gene ambiguous. CDR3 size: 12 residues. Germline values: CDR1 KGHDR, CDR2 SFDVKD. Trimming cost V 2 bases and J 6 bases, with 4 bases left between them.

V and J are TRBV7-2 and TRBJ1-2; D not resolved. The CDR3 sequence is 15 residues long. V shed 5 bases and J shed 4 bases, with 17 bases lying between them. Looked up from germline, CDR1 is SGHTA and CDR2 is FQGNSA. The DNA for the CDR3 is TGTGCCAGCAGCATTTCCGGGGTCCACGGCTATGGCTACACCTTC. Protein product: CASSISGVHGYGYTF.

The rearrangement joins TRBV3-1 (or the pseudogene TRBV3-2) to TRBJ1-2; 12 bases align to TRBD1. The J segment lost 4 bases and the V segment lost 1 base, leaving 13 bases of the junction unmatched. Germline CDR1 reads LGHDT; CDR2 reads YNNKEL (reference sequence). This CDR3 is 19 amino acids long. The chain's CDR3 is CASSQVARDRGQEGYGYTF. The CDR3 coding sequence is TGTGCCAGCAGCCAAGTAGCCCGGGACAGGGGGCAAGAGGGCTATGGCTACACCTTC.

The chain joins TRBV25-1 to TRBJ2-3; maybe TRBD2 (6 bases). Germline V lookup: CDR1 MGHDK, CDR2 SYGVNS. Trimming took 5 bases from V and 6 from J, leaving 15 bases between them. This CDR3 contains 14 residues. CDR3 sequence (DNA): TGTGCCAGCAGTTTAAGCGGGTCGGGCGATACGCAGTATTTT. As protein: CASSLSGSGDTQYF.

The chain has TRBV6-5 and TRBJ2-1, with 9 bases aligning to TRBD2. There are 13 residues in the CDR3. Germline V CDR1 and CDR2: MNHEY, SVGAGI. J was trimmed by 8 bases and V by 4 bases; bases with no gene match: 3. CDR3 bases: TGTGCCAGCAGTTCGCGGGAGGGAGATGAGCAGTTCTTC. As protein: CASSSREGDEQFF.

The J gene is TRBJ1-1, the V gene TRBV5-1, with TRBD1 matching 11 bases. The CDR3 has 15 amino acids. Germline values: CDR1 SGHRS, CDR2 YFSETQ. The V gene end was trimmed by 4 bases and the J gene end by 6 bases; junction bases not matched to a gene: 8. This chain's CDR3 is CASSDRDRGSPEAFF. DNA for the CDR3: TGCGCCAGCAGCGACCGGGACAGGGGGTCCCCTGAAGCTTTCTTT. The whole variable domain, filled in from reference TRBV5-1 and TRBJ1-1, reads KAGVTQTPRYLIKTRGQQVTLSCSPISGHRSVSWYQQTPGQGLQFLFEYFSETQRNKGNFPGRFSGRQFSNSRSEMNVSTLELGDSALYLCASSDRDRGSPEAFFGQGTRLTVV.

The chain joins TRBV10-3 to TRBJ1-4, with a weak D call TRBD1 (5 bases). V lost 4 bases, J lost 0 bases, and 9 bases lay in between. Germline loops: CDR1 ENHRY, CDR2 SYGVKD. This CDR3 spans 15 amino acids. The CDR3 spells CAISADSTTNEKLFF. CDR3 nucleotide sequence: TGTGCCATCAGTGCTGACAGTACAACTAATGAAAAACTGTTTTTT.

V is TRBV3-1 (or the pseudogene TRBV3-2) and J is TRBJ1-1; the D is unclear. Germline loops: CDR1 LGHDT, CDR2 YNNKEL (reference sequence). The V gene lost 1 base and the J gene lost 2 bases, with 2 bases spanning the gap. This CDR3 region has 12 residues. CDR3 loop: CASSQANTEAFF. CDR3 nucleotide sequence: TGTGCCAGCAGCCAAGCTAACACTGAAGCTTTCTTT.

The chain couples TRBV28 to TRBJ1-1, with D tentatively TRBD1 (5 bases). In germline, CDR1 is MDHEN, CDR2 SYDVKM. This CDR3 comprises 14 residues. The V end was cut by 2 bases, the J end by 2 bases, with 9 bases between. The CDR3 reads CASSLRRANTEAFF. The CDR3 nucleotides are TGTGCCAGCAGTTTACGCAGGGCCAACACTGAAGCTTTCTTT. Full variable domain (outside the CDR3, taken from reference TRBV28 and TRBJ1-1): DVKVTQSSRYLVKRTGEKVFLECVQDMDHENMFWYRQDPGLGLRLIYFSYDVKMKEKGDIPEGYSVSREKKERFSLILESASTNQTSMYLCASSLRRANTEAFFGQGTRLTVV.

This rearrangement joins TRBV12-3 or TRBV12-4 to TRBJ2-2, with TRBD1 as a possible D gene (5 bases). V gave up 3 bases and J gave up 6 bases, with 8 bases separating them. The CDR3 covers 13 residues. The CDR3 nucleotides are TGTGCCAGCAGTTTTACAGGATCCGGGGAGCTGTTTTTT. Amino acid sequence: CASSFTGSGELFF.

The genes are TRBV5-1 and TRBJ2-1; 7 bases map to TRBD2. The V and J ends lost 0 bases and 6 bases, in that order; junction bases with no gene match: 6. The germline V gene has CDR1 SGHRS and CDR2 YFSETQ. The CDR3 length is 15 residues. The CDR3: CASSLDAGAFNEQFF. CDR3 bases: TGCGCCAGCAGCTTGGATGCGGGAGCTTTCAATGAGCAGTTCTTC. The full variable domain, in which reference TRBV5-1 and TRBJ2-1 provide the parts outside the CDR3, is KAGVTQTPRYLIKTRGQQVTLSCSPISGHRSVSWYQQTPGQGLQFLFEYFSETQRNKGNFPGRFSGRQFSNSRSEMNVSTLELGDSALYLCASSLDAGAFNEQFFGPGTRLTVL.

The V gene is TRBV3-1 (or the pseudogene TRBV3-2), the J gene TRBJ1-2, with a weak D call TRBD1 (5 bases). The CDR3 runs to 15 residues. Germline assignment: CDR1 LGHDT and CDR2 YNNKEL (reference sequence). V lost 1 base and J 5 bases, leaving 14 bases between the germline ends. CDR3 DNA sequence: TGTGCCAGCAGCCAAGGCCCGGAGGGGACGTATGGCTACACCTTC. This gives the protein CASSQGPEGTYGYTF.

V and J are TRBV29-1 and TRBJ1-4; 9 bases are a match to TRBD1. J was trimmed by 7 bases and V by 0 bases; bases with no gene match: 9. CDR3 length equals 16 residues. Germline lookup yields CDR1 SQVTM and CDR2 ANQGSEA. The CDR3 loop reads CSVEDLPGTGSEKLFF. The CDR3 coding sequence is TGCAGCGTTGAAGACCTACCCGGGACAGGGTCTGAAAAACTGTTTTTT.

V is TRBV10-1 and J is TRBJ2-7; D is possibly TRBD1 or TRBD2 (5 bases each). This CDR3 comprises 11 residues. V lost 6 bases and J 5 bases, leaving 8 bases between the germline ends. Germline V gene lookup returns CDR1 WNHNN and CDR2 SYGVQD (reference sequence). CDR3 residues: CASSLGDEQYF. CDR3 sequence (DNA): TGCGCCAGCAGCTTGGGGGACGAGCAGTACTTC.

The chain links TRBV7-3 to TRBJ2-7; the D gene is possibly TRBD2 (5 bases). Between the trimmed V and J ends, which lost 3 bases and 1 base, there was a span of 10 bases. Germline CDR1 and CDR2: SGHTA and FQGTGA. The CDR3 totals 14 residues. CDR3 in amino acids: CASSFDYPSYEQYF. As DNA, the CDR3 is TGTGCCAGCAGCTTCGACTACCCGTCCTACGAGCAGTACTTC.